A selection of T cell receptor beta chains follows, all from one sample in a study of blood T cell repertoires in COVID-19. Clones were read by immunoSEQ multiplex PCR, and TCRdb kept only the in-frame ones, dropping some. The sample carries about 110,000 clones, about 87% recorded once. The sample consisted of peripheral blood. Receptors were obtained from a woman between 45 and 65 years old with acute or convalescent COVID-19. Each CDR3 is given with its conserved first and last residue. The D gene is left open where the match is weak. Clone size appears in some rows only: once, few, many, or a class for an expanded clone.

V gene	clone size	D gene	J gene	CDR3 DNA	CDR3 protein
TRBV10-2	.	TRBD1	TRBJ1-1	TGCGCCAGCAGTGAGGAGGGGGGTAGGGGGCGGAACACTGAAGCTTTCTTT	CASSEEGGRGRNTEAFF
TRBV12-5	.	.	TRBJ1-4	TGTGCTAGTGGTTTGGTGCTAACAGGGCCCGGACAAAAACTGTTTTTT	CASGLVLTGPGQKLFF
TRBV6-1	.	.	TRBJ2-1	TGTGCCAGCAGTGAACAGTTCAATGAGCAGTTCTTC	CASSEQFNEQFF
TRBV5-1	.	TRBD1	TRBJ1-1	TGCGCCAGCAGTCGGGACAGGGAAGGTACTGAAGCTTTCTTT	CASSRDREGTEAFF
TRBV12-3/TRBV12-4	.	TRBD1	TRBJ1-1	TGTGCCAGCAGTCCAAACAGGGGGGAAGCTTTCTTT	CASSPNRGEAFF
TRBV24-1	.	TRBD1	TRBJ2-6	TGTGCCACCAGTGGACAAGACAGGGCGGGGGCCAACGTCCTGACTTTC	CATSGQDRAGANVLTF
TRBV25-1	.	.	TRBJ1-2	TGTGCCAGCAGCCCGGGAGGGCCCCGGACGGTCTATGGCTACACCTTC	CASSPGGPRTVYGYTF
TRBV6-4	.	TRBD1	TRBJ1-5	TGTGCCAGCAGCCCGACAGGGGCAAGCAATCAGCCCCAGCATTTT	CASSPTGASNQPQHF
TRBV4-1	.	.	TRBJ1-2	TGCGCCAGCAGCCAAGAGGTCAGGTCACGTTCTGCCGGCTACACCTTC	CASSQEVRSRSAGYTF
TRBV19	.	.	TRBJ1-5	TGTGCCAGTAGTAGGGGCGGAGGGGGGGAACAGCCCCAGCATTTT	CASSRGGGGEQPQHF
TRBV10-3	.	.	TRBJ1-2	TGTGCCATCAGTGGGGAAGGGACTTATTACACCTTC	CAISGEGTYYTF
TRBV28	.	.	TRBJ1-5	TGTGCCAGCGGTTCAACAGATCAGCCCCAGCATTTT	CASGSTDQPQHF
TRBV29-1	.	.	TRBJ2-3	TGCAGCGTCTCGGGACCTACCTGGGGGACTAGCACAGATACGCAGTATTTT	CSVSGPTWGTSTDTQYF
TRBV2	once	.	TRBJ1-1	TGTGCCAGCAGTGAAGACAGGAACACTGAAGCTTTCTTT	CASSEDRNTEAFF
TRBV5-5	.	TRBD1	TRBJ2-7	TGTGCCAGCAGCATGACAGGGAACTACGAGCAGTACTTC	CASSMTGNYEQYF
TRBV19	.	.	TRBJ1-4	TGTGCCAGTAGCCCTAACCGGGACACTGCAACTAATGAAAAACTGTTTTTT	CASSPNRDTATNEKLFF
TRBV5-1	.	TRBD1	TRBJ1-5	TGCGCCAGCAGTTTTGGACCGGGACAGGGAAATCAGCCCCAGCATTTT	CASSFGPGQGNQPQHF
TRBV5-1	.	.	TRBJ2-7	TGCGCCAGCAGCTTGTGGGGGCATGCGGACGAGCAGTACTTC	CASSLWGHADEQYF
TRBV19	.	TRBD1	TRBJ1-4	TGTGCCAGTAGTACTACTACAGGGGGTAGAAGAAATGAAAAACTGTTTTTT	CASSTTTGGRRNEKLFF
TRBV5-1	.	TRBD1	TRBJ1-2	TGCGCCAGCAGCCTACCTTGGGACAGGGGATTTAATGGCTACACCTTC	CASSLPWDRGFNGYTF
TRBV28	.	.	TRBJ1-2	TGTGCCAGCGTTGAGGGATCGGGCGGCTACACCTTC	CASVEGSGGYTF
TRBV7-3	once	.	TRBJ2-2	TGTGCCAGCAGCTTAATCGGGGACGGGGAGCTGTTTTTT	CASSLIGDGELFF
TRBV2	.	TRBD1	TRBJ1-1	TGTGCCAGCAGTGACCTAAACCGGGACAGGGTTGGCACTGAAGCTTTCTTT	CASSDLNRDRVGTEAFF
TRBV10-3	.	TRBD1	TRBJ1-2	TGTGCCATCAGTGATCGAGGGGACAGGGATGATGGCTACACCTTC	CAISDRGDRDDGYTF
TRBV4-2	.	.	TRBJ1-5	TGTGCCAGCAGCCAAGATCCTTGGGAGAAGCCCCAGCATTTT	CASSQDPWEKPQHF
TRBV2	.	TRBD1	TRBJ1-1	TGTGCCAGCGGAGCACAGGGGAGAACTGAAGCTTTCTTT	CASGAQGRTEAFF
TRBV28	.	.	TRBJ1-3	TGTGCCAGCAGTTCGACAGCCTCTGGAAACACCATATATTTT	CASSSTASGNTIYF
TRBV18	few	.	TRBJ1-2	TGTGCCAGCTCCCTGGACAAGATTTATGGCTACACCTTC	CASSLDKIYGYTF
TRBV5-6	.	TRBD2	TRBJ2-3	TGTGCCAGCAGCTTTCGGGGGGGCTACACAGATACGCAGTATTTT	CASSFRGGYTDTQYF
TRBV6-5	few	TRBD2	TRBJ2-7	TGTGCCAGCAGTTACTTTTCTAGCGGGGGGGCCTACGAGCAGTACTTC	CASSYFSSGGAYEQYF
TRBV6-5	.	.	TRBJ2-3	TGTGCCAGCAGTTACCAGACAGGAATCACAGATACGCAGTATTTT	CASSYQTGITDTQYF
TRBV2	.	.	TRBJ1-4	TGTGCCAGCGGCCTTTTTCAGTTGTCAACTAATGAAAAACTGTTTTTT	CASGLFQLSTNEKLFF
TRBV28	.	.	TRBJ1-6	TGTGCCAGCAACGTACAGGGCTTAAATTCACCCCTCCACTTT	CASNVQGLNSPLHF
TRBV10-3	.	TRBD1	TRBJ2-1	TGTGCCATTAGTGACAGGGACAATGAGCAGTTCTTC	CAISDRDNEQFF
TRBV7-9	.	.	TRBJ1-2	TGTGCCAGTGGGGGCCCCACCAGACGCTACACCTTC	CASGGPTRRYTF
TRBV9	.	TRBD1	TRBJ1-2	TGTGCCAGCAGTACTACAGGGGGCGGAGGCTATGGCTACACCTTC	CASSTTGGGGYGYTF
TRBV6-5	.	.	TRBJ1-1	TGTGCCAGCAGTTACTCGAAAGGCACAGGAACTGAAGCTTTCTTT	CASSYSKGTGTEAFF
TRBV19	.	TRBD2	TRBJ2-1	TGTGCCAGTAGCACGCGGGGGGGCGGTAGCTCCTACAATGAGCAGTTCTTC	CASSTRGGGSSYNEQFF
TRBV5-1	.	TRBD1	TRBJ1-3	TGCGCCAGCAGCTCGACAGGGGTGGGAAACACCATATATTTT	CASSSTGVGNTIYF
TRBV9	.	TRBD1	TRBJ1-6	TGTGCCAGCAGCGTAACCGGACAGGGCCAATCACCCCTCCACTTT	CASSVTGQGQSPLHF
TRBV6-2/TRBV6-3	.	.	TRBJ1-2	TGTGCCAGCAGTAGCCCGGGGAACTATGGCTACACCTTC	CASSSPGNYGYTF
TRBV7-2	.	TRBD1	TRBJ1-2	TGTGCCAGCAGCCCGGGATCCGGGACAGGGGCGTTAAACTATGGCTACACCTTC	CASSPGSGTGALNYGYTF
TRBV18	.	.	TRBJ1-1	TGTGCCAGCTCACCACTACTAAGGACTGAAGCTTTCTTT	CASSPLLRTEAFF
TRBV11-2	once	TRBD1	TRBJ1-2	TGTGCCAGCAGCTTAGACGACAGGGCCAACTATGGCTACACCTTC	CASSLDDRANYGYTF
TRBV7-2	.	TRBD2	TRBJ2-1	TGTGCCAGCAGCCCTAGCGGGGGAGATTTCTCCTACAATGAGCAGTTCTTC	CASSPSGGDFSYNEQFF
TRBV19	once	TRBD1	TRBJ1-2	TGTGCCAGTAGGGTTCGACAGGGAACTAACTATGGCTACACCTTC	CASRVRQGTNYGYTF
TRBV24-1	.	.	TRBJ2-1	TGTGCCACCAGTGATTCGGCGGGGGCCGGCAATGAGCAGTTCTTC	CATSDSAGAGNEQFF
TRBV29-1	.	TRBD2	TRBJ2-2	TGCAGCGTTGTCGGGGGGGTAAACACCGGGGAGCTGTTTTTT	CSVVGGVNTGELFF
TRBV5-1	.	TRBD1	TRBJ2-1	TGCGCCAGCAGGGGACAGGGAGGTAATGAGCAGTTCTTC	CASRGQGGNEQFF
TRBV2	.	.	TRBJ1-6	TGTGCCAGCAGACCCGAGAATTCACCCCTCCACTTT	CASRPENSPLHF
TRBV27	.	TRBD1	TRBJ1-2	TGTGCCAGCAGTTTAGGGACAGGGTCAAACTATGGCTACACCTTC	CASSLGTGSNYGYTF
TRBV5-8	.	TRBD1	TRBJ2-5	TGTGCCAGCAGCTTGGCCACGGGACAGATTTACTTC	CASSLATGQIYF
TRBV6-4	.	.	TRBJ1-2	TGTGCCAGCAGATCGGGATTTGGCTACACCTTC	CASRSGFGYTF
TRBV3-1/TRBV3-2	.	.	TRBJ1-6	TGTGCCAGCAGCCAACGAGGAGGGTCACCCCTCCACTTT	CASSQRGGSPLHF
TRBV18	.	.	TRBJ1-2	TGTGCCAGCTTAGGGGGAGTGAAAGCTAACTATGGCTACACCTTC	CASLGGVKANYGYTF
TRBV11-3	.	.	TRBJ1-5	TGTGCCAGCAGCTTTCGCACAGACGGAGGCCCCAATCAGCCCCAGCATTTT	CASSFRTDGGPNQPQHF
TRBV6-5	.	TRBD1	TRBJ1-2	TGTGCCAGCAGTTCTAACAGGGGGTATAACTATGGCTACACCTTC	CASSSNRGYNYGYTF
TRBV10-2	.	.	TRBJ1-3	TGCGCCAGCAGTGACAGGGTGGGCCGGTCCCTCTCTGGAAACACCATATATTTT	CASSDRVGRSLSGNTIYF
TRBV18	.	.	TRBJ2-3	TGTGCCAGCTCACCGCACTACCTTAGCACAGATACGCAGTATTTT	CASSPHYLSTDTQYF